The 21 T cell receptor beta chains listed next were all sequenced from one sample in a study of blood T cells in healthy people across ages. A sample-barcoded 5' primer and a J-beta primer mix were used in a second PCR of roughly 7 to 11 cycles. TCRdb re-analysed the 5' RACE reads in MiXCR, keeping a single row per CDR3 protein. Of 500,000 to 600,000 distinct CDR3 sequences detected, 27% appear once; the ten largest clones hold 18%. Sequenced: blood. The receptors stem from a woman between 65 and 79 years old in good health.

The rearrangement joins TRBV12-3 or TRBV12-4 to TRBJ2-7, with D uncertain. Trimming removed 4 bases at V and 9 bases at J, with 10 bases between. The CDR3 spans 11 residues. The CDR3 bases are TGTGCCAGCAGTTCTTACCGGACGCAGTACTTC. The encoded protein is CASSSYRTQYF.

V is TRBV7-2 and J is TRBJ1-3; D unclear. The CDR3 loop spans 13 amino acids. Germline CDR1 SGHTA, CDR2 FQGNSA. V lost 6 bases and J 4 bases, leaving 10 bases between the germline ends. The CDR3 DNA is TGTGCCAGCAGGGAATTTTCCGGAAACACCATATATTTT. Translation gives CASREFSGNTIYF.

This clonotype was counted between two and nine times. Since no conserved phenylalanine or tryptophan closes the CDR3, a read error is the likely cause. The chain uses TRBV2 and TRBJ1-5; D not certain. The germline gives CDR1 SNHLY, CDR2 FYNNEI. V shed 1 base and J shed 4 bases, with 5 bases lying between them. The CDR3 covers 13 residues. CDR3 loop: CASSEDGNQPQHL. CDR3 coding DNA: TGTGCCAGCAGTGAAGACGGGAATCAGCCCCAGCATCTT.

In this sample, this clonotype turned up a few times. The chain joins TRBV3-1 to TRBJ2-5, with a weak D call TRBD1 (5 bases). This CDR3 comprises 14 residues. The V end was cut by 6 bases, the J end by 5 bases, with 16 bases between. Germline CDR1 is LGHDT and CDR2 is YNNKEL (reference sequence). The CDR3 DNA follows: TGTGCCAGCAGGATATGGGGCGAAGGGGAGACCCAGTACTTC. As protein: CASRIWGEGETQYF.

In regard to this clonotype: The junction does not match germline at one end; this may be a read error. Written as DNA, the CDR3 is TGCGCCAGCAGCCAAGGACTAAGCTCTGGGGCCGACGTCCTGACTTTC. Translation gives CASSQGLSSGADVLTF. The chain recombines TRBV4-3 with TRBJ2-6; TRBD1 or TRBD2 may be the D gene (5 bases each). This CDR3 spans 16 amino acids. The germline gives CDR1 LGHNA, CDR2 YSLEER.

In its sample, this clonotype was seen once. CDR3 residues: CSMEGSGTDTQYF. The CDR3 nucleotides read TGCTCTATGGAGGGAAGTGGCACAGATACGCAGTATTTT. This chain joins TRBV20-1 and TRBJ2-3; possible D gene TRBD2, 6 bases. CDR1 DFQATT and CDR2 SNEGSKA come from the germline V gene (reference sequence). The CDR3 has 13 amino acids.

This chain joins TRBV14 and TRBJ2-7; D unresolved. There are 14 residues in the CDR3. In germline, CDR1 is SGHDN, CDR2 FVKESK. V was shortened by 0 bases and J by 4 bases, with 10 bases between the two germline ends. The CDR3 sequence is CASSQDSYGYEQYF. CDR3 nucleotide sequence: TGTGCCAGCAGCCAAGACTCTTACGGTTACGAGCAGTACTTC.

The genes are TRBV5-1 and TRBJ1-3, with 7 positions matching TRBD1. This CDR3 region has 16 residues. Germline V gene data show CDR1 as SGHRS and CDR2 as YFSETQ. V trimming: 0 bases; J trimming: 3 bases; junction bases outside the gene matches: 6. The CDR3 nucleotides are TGCGCCAGCAGCTTGGGGACAGGCACAGTTGGAAACACCATATATTTT. Encoded protein: CASSLGTGTVGNTIYF.

This rearrangement joins TRBV4-2 to TRBJ1-5, with 11 bases fitting TRBD1. Germline V CDR1 and CDR2: LGHNA, YNFKEQ. The CDR3 has 17 residues. Germline trimming cut 0 bases from V and 3 bases from J; bases unmatched to any gene: 4. The CDR3 DNA follows: TGTGCCAGCAGCCAAGACCGGGACAGGGGGACCAATCAGCCCCAGCATTTT. Amino acid sequence: CASSQDRDRGTNQPQHF.

The CDR3: CSAPIEGQFYGYTF. For the CDR3, the DNA is TGCAGTGCTCCTATAGAGGGACAGTTCTATGGCTACACCTTC. The chain employs TRBV20-1 and TRBJ1-2; 7 bases are a match to TRBD1. Germline loops: CDR1 DFQATT, CDR2 SNEGSKA (reference sequence). The CDR3 spans 14 residues. J was trimmed by 4 bases and V by 5 bases; bases with no gene match: 10.

V and J are TRBV5-1 and TRBJ2-5; possible D gene TRBD1, 6 bases. From germline, CDR1 is SGHRS and CDR2 YFSETQ. CDR3 length: 15 amino acids. V was clipped by 5 bases and J by 0 bases, with 14 bases between them. In DNA, the CDR3 is TGCGCCAGCAGTCCTGGGGACATCCACCAAGAGACCCAGTACTTC. This codes for CASSPGDIHQETQYF.

The J gene is TRBJ1-1, the V gene TRBV2; 10 bases map to TRBD1. Germline loops: CDR1 SNHLY, CDR2 FYNNEI. The J segment lost 5 bases and the V segment lost 11 bases, leaving 8 bases of the junction unmatched. The CDR3 extends over 13 amino acids. CDR3 sequence (DNA): TGTGCCTATTACCGGGACAGGGGAACTGAAGCTTTCTTT. This codes for CAYYRDRGTEAFF.

Notes on this clonotype: At one end, the junction sequence differs from germline, possibly due to a read error. The gene calls are TRBV25-1 and TRBJ1-1; D unresolved. CDR3 length: 14 amino acids. Per germline, CDR1 MGHDK and CDR2 SYGVNS. The CDR3 protein is CVSSRLVTTTEAFF. CDR3 nucleotide sequence: TGTGTCAGCAGTCGCCTGGTTACTACCACTGAAGCTTTCTTT.

The chain employs TRBV7-2 and TRBJ2-3, with a tentative D call TRBD2 (5 bases). The CDR3 spans 15 residues. Trimming shortened V by 5 bases and J by 0 bases, and 12 bases separated the two germline ends. Germline V gives CDR1 SGHTA, CDR2 FQGNSA. The CDR3 loop reads CASSLLAFSTDTQYF. CDR3 nucleotide sequence: TGTGCCAGCAGCCTGCTAGCTTTTAGCACAGATACGCAGTATTTT.

The chain joins TRBV29-1 to TRBJ1-2; D unclear. With 5 bases removed from V and 0 bases from J, the gap between germline ends came to 7 bases. This CDR3 comprises 12 residues. CDR1 and CDR2 from the germline V gene are SQVTM and ANQGSEA. The CDR3 coding sequence is TGCAGCGTTCAGATTGCTAACTATGGCTACACCTTC. Its translation: CSVQIANYGYTF.

Notes on this clonotype: This clone may be a read error of a much larger clone one base away. The V and J genes are TRBV7-9 and TRBJ1-1, with unresolved D. V shed 1 base and J shed 6 bases, with 12 bases lying between them. Per germline, CDR1 SEHNR and CDR2 FQNEAQ (reference sequence). This CDR3 contains 14 residues. Here the CDR3 DNA reads TGTGCCAGCAGCTTAGGACTGGGAAACGCTGAAGCTTTCTTT. As protein: CASSLGLGNAEAFF.

The chain carries TRBV7-2 and TRBJ2-7, with 8 bases identical to TRBD2. The V segment lost 4 bases and the J segment 9 bases; nucleotides outside the gene matches: 2. This CDR3 comprises 11 residues. Germline V lookup: CDR1 SGHTA, CDR2 FQGNSA. The CDR3 DNA follows: TGTGCCAGCAGCTCCGGACTAGCGCAGTACTTC. It translates to CASSSGLAQYF.

The chain couples TRBV9 to TRBJ1-2; D gene uncertain. This CDR3 is built from 12 residues. Trimming took off 7 bases at V and 4 bases at J, with 11 bases between the two ends. Germline values: CDR1 SGDLS, CDR2 YYNGEE. CDR3 nucleotide sequence: TGTGCCAGCGGCGGCGACGGCTATGGCTACACCTTC. Encoded protein: CASGGDGYGYTF.

This chain uses TRBV12-3 or TRBV12-4 with TRBJ1-1; 10 nucleotides match TRBD1. V shed 5 bases, J shed 2 bases, and the junction held 8 bases outside the gene matches. This CDR3 is 16 amino acids long. The CDR3 DNA is TGTGCCAGCAGTGGAGGACAGGGGGGGGTCAACACTGAAGCTTTCTTT. Protein product: CASSGGQGGVNTEAFF.

This clonotype was detected only a few times. Since the CDR3 does not end with the conserved phenylalanine or tryptophan, this likely comes from a read error. The DNA is left out, because the CDR3 cannot be placed on it with certainty; the CDR3 is given as TCRdb lists it. The chain is built from TRBV5-1 and TRBJ1-3. Looked up from germline, CDR1 is SGHRS and CDR2 is YFSETQ. Inclusive of both ends, the CDR3 amounts to 16 amino acids. CDR3 sequence reads: CASSLVGDPSGNTTYL.

This clonotype was seen repeatedly, ten times or more. This chain joins TRBV20-1 and TRBJ2-5; no reliable D call. The CDR3 is 11 amino acids. V lost 5 bases to trimming and J lost 3 bases, with 7 bases between them. The germline gives CDR1 DFQATT, CDR2 SNEGSKA (reference sequence). CDR3: CSALGKETQYF. For the CDR3, the DNA is TGCAGTGCTTTAGGGAAAGAGACCCAGTACTTC.